Included here is one TCR beta chain sequence, with context. The entry originates in a study of T cell responses to AZD1222 COVID-19 vaccine. For the study at large: Second-dose schedules of about 4 or about 12 weeks were combined.

CDR3 length: 14 residues. Per germline, CDR1 MNHNY and CDR2 SVGAGI (reference sequence). The junction had 6 bases not matched to a gene; V was cut back by 7 bases and J by 1 base. Repertoires were generated with immunoSEQ multiplex PCR, while TCRdb's copy carries only in-frame clones and drops some. The sample lists around 100,000 clones, around nine tenths seen once, with about 1.8% in the top ten. The sequence derives from an adult in good health. The sequencing here drew on peripheral blood, taken on day 0 of AZD1222 vaccination. This chain uses TRBV6-6 with TRBJ1-1, with 7 nucleotides matching TRBD1. CDR3 bases: TGTGCCAGCACCAAGACAGGGAGGAACACTGAAGCTTTCTTT. Residues: CASTKTGRNTEAFF.